These 6 T cell receptor beta chains share one sample of origin, sequenced in a study of T cell repertoires in cytomegalovirus infection. TCRdb independently ran MiXCR on the reads; one entry per CDR3 protein. The sample lists fewer than 350,000 distinct CDR3 sequences, 15% to 20% occurring once. What was sequenced was PBMCs. The receptors were sampled from a human donor in good health (CMV status not recorded). Some clones in this sample may be carry-over from other donors' samples.

The gene calls are TRBV27 and TRBJ1-6, with unresolved D. CDR1 MNHEY and CDR2 SMNVEV come from the germline V gene (reference sequence). V was shortened by 4 bases and J by 7 bases, with 14 bases between the two germline ends. The CDR3 spans 15 residues. In nucleotides, the CDR3 is TGTGCCAGCAGTTCTTTGGAGATTACCAATTCACCCCTCCACTTT. Translated: CASSSLEITNSPLHF.

The V call is TRBV2, the J call TRBJ1-6; TRBD1 agrees at 10 bases. The CDR3 runs 15 residues. The germline V gene has CDR1 SNHLY and CDR2 FYNNEI. Unmatched junction bases numbered 9, after V lost 6 bases and J lost 10 bases. The CDR3 loop reads CASRGDRGRGSPLHF. The CDR3 DNA is TGTGCCAGCAGGGGGGACAGGGGACGGGGATCACCCCTCCACTTT.

In this sample, this clonotype turned up a few times. The chain couples TRBV12-3 or TRBV12-4 to TRBJ1-3; D gene ambiguous. V lost 1 base, J lost 4 bases, and 17 bases lay in between. This CDR3 spans 17 amino acids. Here the CDR3 DNA reads TGTGCCAGCAGTTTAGGCGCCAGCCTGCCAGACGGAAACACCATATATTTT. This encodes CASSLGASLPDGNTIYF.

At least ten counts were recorded for this clonotype. The chain has TRBV28 and TRBJ2-7; 8 bases agree with TRBD1. V lost 6 bases, J lost 1 base, and 8 bases stayed unmatched. From germline, CDR1 is MDHEN and CDR2 SYDVKM. This CDR3 is 15 amino acids long. CDR3 protein: CASSQQGVRSYEQYF. The CDR3 nucleotides read TGTGCCAGCAGCCAACAGGGGGTTCGGTCCTACGAGCAGTACTTC.

The J gene is TRBJ2-7, the V gene TRBV20-1; no reliable D call. Trimming took off 1 base at V and 3 bases at J, with 4 bases between the two ends. CDR1 and CDR2 (germline): DFQATT, SNEGSKA (reference sequence). The CDR3 sequence is 11 residues long. DNA of the CDR3: TGCAGTGCTAGAGCGAACTACGAGCAGTACTTC. As protein: CSARANYEQYF.

V usage is TRBV19 and J usage is TRBJ1-1; TRBD1 might be the D (5 bases). CDR1 is LNHDA and CDR2 is SQIVND in the germline V gene (reference sequence). The V and J ends lost 10 bases and 1 base respectively, with 13 bases between them. The CDR3 consists of 13 residues. The CDR3 reads CANSGGGNTEAFF. The CDR3 nucleotides read TGTGCCAACAGTGGGGGGGGGAACACTGAAGCTTTCTTT.